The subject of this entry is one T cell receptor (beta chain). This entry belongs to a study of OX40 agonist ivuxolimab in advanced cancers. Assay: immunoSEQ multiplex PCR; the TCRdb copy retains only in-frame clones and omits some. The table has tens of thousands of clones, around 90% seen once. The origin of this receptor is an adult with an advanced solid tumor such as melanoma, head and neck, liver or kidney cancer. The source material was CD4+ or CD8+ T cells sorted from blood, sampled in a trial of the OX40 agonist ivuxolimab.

The CDR3 DNA follows: TGTGCCACCAGCAGAGATCTGAGGTTCGATCAGCCCCAGCATTTT. The encoded protein is CATSRDLRFDQPQHF. The V gene is TRBV15, the J gene TRBJ1-5, with D unclear. This CDR3 comprises 15 residues. Trimming took off 0 bases at V and 5 bases at J, with 11 bases between the two ends. CDR1 is LNHNV, CDR2 YYDKDF, per germline (reference sequence).